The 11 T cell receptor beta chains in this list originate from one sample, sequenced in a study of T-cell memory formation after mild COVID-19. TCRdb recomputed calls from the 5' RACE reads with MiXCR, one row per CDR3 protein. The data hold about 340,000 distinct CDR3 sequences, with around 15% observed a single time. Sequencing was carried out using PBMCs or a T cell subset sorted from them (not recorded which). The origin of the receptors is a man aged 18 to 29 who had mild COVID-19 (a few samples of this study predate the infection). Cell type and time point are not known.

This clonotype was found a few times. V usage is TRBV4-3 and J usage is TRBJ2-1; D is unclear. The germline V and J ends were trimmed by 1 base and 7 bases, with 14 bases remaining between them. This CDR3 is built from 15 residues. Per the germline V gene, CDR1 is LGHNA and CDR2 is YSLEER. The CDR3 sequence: CASSQGPDPANEQFF. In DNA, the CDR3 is TGCGCCAGCAGCCAAGGTCCGGATCCCGCAAATGAGCAGTTCTTC.

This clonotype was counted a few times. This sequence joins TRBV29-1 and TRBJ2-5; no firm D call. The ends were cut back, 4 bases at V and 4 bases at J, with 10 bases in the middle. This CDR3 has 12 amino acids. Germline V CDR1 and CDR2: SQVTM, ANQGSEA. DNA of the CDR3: TGCAGCGTTGTATTGCAGCCAGAGACCCAGTACTTC. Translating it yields CSVVLQPETQYF.

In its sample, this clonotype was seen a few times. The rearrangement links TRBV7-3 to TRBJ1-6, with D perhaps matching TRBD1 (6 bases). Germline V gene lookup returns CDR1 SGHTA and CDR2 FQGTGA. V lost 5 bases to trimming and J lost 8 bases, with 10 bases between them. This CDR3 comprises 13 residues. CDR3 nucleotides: TGTGCCAGCAGCCAAAACAGGGATTCACCCCTCCACTTT. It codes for CASSQNRDSPLHF.

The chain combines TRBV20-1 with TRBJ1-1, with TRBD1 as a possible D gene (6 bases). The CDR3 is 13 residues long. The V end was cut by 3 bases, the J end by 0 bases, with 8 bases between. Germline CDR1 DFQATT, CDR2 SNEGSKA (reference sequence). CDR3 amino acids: CSASQGMNTEAFF. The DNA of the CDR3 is TGCAGTGCTAGCCAGGGGATGAACACTGAAGCTTTCTTT.

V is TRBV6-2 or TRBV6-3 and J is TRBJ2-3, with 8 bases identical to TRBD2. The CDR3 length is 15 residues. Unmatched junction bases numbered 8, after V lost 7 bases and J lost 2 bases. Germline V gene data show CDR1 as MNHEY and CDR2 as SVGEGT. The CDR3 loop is CASKFRGGTTDTQYF. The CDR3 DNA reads TGTGCCAGCAAATTTCGGGGGGGAACCACAGATACGCAGTATTTT.

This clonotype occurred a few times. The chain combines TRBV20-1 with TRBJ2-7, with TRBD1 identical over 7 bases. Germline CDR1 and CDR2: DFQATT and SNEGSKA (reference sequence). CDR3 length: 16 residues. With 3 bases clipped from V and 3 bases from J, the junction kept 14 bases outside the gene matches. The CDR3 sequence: CSASEDPGQPIYEQYF. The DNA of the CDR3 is TGCAGTGCTAGCGAAGACCCGGGACAGCCAATCTACGAGCAGTACTTC.

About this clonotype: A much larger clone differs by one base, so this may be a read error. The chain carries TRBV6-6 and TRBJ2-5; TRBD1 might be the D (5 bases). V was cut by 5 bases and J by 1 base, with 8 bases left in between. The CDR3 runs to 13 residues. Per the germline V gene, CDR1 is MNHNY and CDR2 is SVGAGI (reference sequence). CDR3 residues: CASSRTIQETQYF. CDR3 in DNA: TGTGCCAGCAGTCGGACAATCCAAGAGACCCAGTACTTC.

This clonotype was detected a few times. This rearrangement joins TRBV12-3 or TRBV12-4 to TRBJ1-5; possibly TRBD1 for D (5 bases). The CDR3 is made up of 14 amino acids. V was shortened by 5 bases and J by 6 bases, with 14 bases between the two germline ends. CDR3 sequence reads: CASSPDTSGQPQHF. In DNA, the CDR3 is TGTGCCAGCAGTCCGGACACCTCGGGTCAGCCCCAGCATTTT.

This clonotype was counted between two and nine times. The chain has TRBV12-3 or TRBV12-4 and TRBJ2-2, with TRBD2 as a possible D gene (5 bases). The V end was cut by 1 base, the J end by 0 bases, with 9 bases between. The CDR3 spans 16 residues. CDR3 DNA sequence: TGTGCCAGCAGTTTAGGCGGGCAGACGAACACCGGGGAGCTGTTTTTT. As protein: CASSLGGQTNTGELFF.

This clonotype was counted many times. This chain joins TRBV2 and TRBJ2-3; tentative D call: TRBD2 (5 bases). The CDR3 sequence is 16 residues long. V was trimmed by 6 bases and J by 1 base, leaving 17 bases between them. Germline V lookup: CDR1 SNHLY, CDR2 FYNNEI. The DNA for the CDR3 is TGTGCCAGCAGCGGGCTATCTTGGAGGCGCACAGATACGCAGTATTTT. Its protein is CASSGLSWRRTDTQYF.

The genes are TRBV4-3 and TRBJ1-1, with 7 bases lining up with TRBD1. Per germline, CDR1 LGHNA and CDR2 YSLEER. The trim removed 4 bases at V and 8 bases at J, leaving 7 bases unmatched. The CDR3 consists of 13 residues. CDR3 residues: CASSLDREWEAFF. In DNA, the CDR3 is TGCGCCAGCAGCCTCGACAGGGAATGGGAAGCTTTCTTT.